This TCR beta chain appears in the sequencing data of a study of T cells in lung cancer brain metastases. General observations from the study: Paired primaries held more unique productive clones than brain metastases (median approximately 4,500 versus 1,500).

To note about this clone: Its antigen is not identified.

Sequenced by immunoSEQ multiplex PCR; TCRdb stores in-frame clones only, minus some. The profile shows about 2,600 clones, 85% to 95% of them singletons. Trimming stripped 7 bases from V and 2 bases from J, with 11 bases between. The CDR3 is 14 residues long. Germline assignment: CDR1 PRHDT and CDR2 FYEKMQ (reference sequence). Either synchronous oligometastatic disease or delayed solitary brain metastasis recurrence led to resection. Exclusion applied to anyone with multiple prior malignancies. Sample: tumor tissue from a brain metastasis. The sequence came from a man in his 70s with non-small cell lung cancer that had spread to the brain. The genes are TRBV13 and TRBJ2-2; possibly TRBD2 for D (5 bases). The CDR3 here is CASKVEGNTGELFF. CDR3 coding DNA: TGTGCCAGCAAAGTTGAGGGAAACACCGGGGAGCTGTTTTTT.